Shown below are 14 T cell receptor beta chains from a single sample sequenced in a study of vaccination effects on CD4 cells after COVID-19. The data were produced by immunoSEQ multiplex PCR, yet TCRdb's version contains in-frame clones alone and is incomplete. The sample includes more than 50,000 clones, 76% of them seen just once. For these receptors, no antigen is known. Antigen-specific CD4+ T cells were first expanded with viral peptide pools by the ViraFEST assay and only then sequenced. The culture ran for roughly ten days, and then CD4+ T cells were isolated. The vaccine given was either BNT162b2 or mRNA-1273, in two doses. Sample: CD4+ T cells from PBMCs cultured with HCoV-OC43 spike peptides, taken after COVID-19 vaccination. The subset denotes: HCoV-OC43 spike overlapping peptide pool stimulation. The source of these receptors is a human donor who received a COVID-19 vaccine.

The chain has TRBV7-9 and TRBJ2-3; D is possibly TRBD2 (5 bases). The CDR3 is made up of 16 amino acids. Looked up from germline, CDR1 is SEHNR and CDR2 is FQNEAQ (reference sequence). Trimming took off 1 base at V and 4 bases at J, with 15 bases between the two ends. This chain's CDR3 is CASSLGRAGLADTQYF. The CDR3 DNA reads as TGTGCCAGCAGCTTAGGGCGGGCAGGCCTTGCAGATACGCAGTATTTT. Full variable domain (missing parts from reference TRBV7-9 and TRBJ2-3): DTGVSQNPRHKITKRGQNVTFRCDPISEHNRLYWYRQTLGQGPEFLTYFQNEAQLEKSRLLSDRFSAERPKGSFSTLEIQRTEQGDSAMYLCASSLGRAGLADTQYFGPGTRLTVL.

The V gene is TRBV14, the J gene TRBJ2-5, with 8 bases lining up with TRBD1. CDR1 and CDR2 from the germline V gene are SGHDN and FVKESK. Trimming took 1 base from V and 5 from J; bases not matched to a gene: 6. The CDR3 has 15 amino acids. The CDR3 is CASSQGRQGAETQYF. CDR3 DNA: TGTGCCAGCAGCCAAGGTCGGCAGGGGGCCGAGACCCAGTACTTC.

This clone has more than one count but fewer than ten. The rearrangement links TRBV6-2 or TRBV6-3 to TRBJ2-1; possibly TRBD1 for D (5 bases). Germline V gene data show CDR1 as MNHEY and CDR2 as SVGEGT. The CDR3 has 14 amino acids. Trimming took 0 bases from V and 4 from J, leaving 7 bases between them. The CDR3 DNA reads TGTGCCAGCAGTTACTCGGGGCGATACAATGAGCAGTTCTTC. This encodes CASSYSGRYNEQFF.

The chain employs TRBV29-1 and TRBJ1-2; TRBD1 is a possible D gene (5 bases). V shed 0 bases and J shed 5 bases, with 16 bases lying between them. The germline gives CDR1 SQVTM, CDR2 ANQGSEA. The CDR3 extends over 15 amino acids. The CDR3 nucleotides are TGCAGCGTTGAAGATCCCCTATCGGGGGGGTATGGCTACACCTTC. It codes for CSVEDPLSGGYGYTF.

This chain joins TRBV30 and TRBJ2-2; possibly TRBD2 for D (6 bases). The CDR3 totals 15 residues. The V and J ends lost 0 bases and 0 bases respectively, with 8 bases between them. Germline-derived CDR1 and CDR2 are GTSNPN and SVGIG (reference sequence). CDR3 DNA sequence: TGTGCCTGGAGTGTTTTAGCGGCGAACACCGGGGAGCTGTTTTTT. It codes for CAWSVLAANTGELFF.

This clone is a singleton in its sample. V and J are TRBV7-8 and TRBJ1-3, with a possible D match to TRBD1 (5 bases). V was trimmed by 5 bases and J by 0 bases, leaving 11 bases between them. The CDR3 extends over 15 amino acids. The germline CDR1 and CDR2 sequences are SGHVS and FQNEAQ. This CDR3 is CASSLQGYSGNTIYF. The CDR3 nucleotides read TGTGCCAGCAGCCTTCAGGGTTACTCTGGAAACACCATATATTTT. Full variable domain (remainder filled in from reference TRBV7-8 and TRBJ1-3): GAGVSQSPRYKVAKRGQDVALRCDPISGHVSLFWYQQALGQGPEFLTYFQNEAQLDKSGLPSDRFFAERPEGSVSTLKIQRTQQEDSAVYLCASSLQGYSGNTIYFGEGSWLTVV.

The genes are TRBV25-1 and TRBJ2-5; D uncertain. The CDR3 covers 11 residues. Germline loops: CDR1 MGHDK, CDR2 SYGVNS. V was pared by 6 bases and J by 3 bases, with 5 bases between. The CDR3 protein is CASSVKETQYF. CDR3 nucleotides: TGTGCCAGCAGCGTCAAAGAGACCCAGTACTTC. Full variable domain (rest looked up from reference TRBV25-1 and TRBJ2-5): EADIYQTPRYLVIGTGKKITLECSQTMGHDKMYWYQQDPGMELHLIHYSYGVNSTEKGDLSSESTVSRIRTEHFPLTLESARPSHTSQYLCASSVKETQYFGPGTRLLVL.

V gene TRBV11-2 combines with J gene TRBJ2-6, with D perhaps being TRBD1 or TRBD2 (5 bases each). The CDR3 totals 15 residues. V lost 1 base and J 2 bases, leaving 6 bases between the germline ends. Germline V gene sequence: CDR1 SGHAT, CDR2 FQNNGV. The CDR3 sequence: CASSLVGAGANVLTF. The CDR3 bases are TGTGCCAGCAGCTTAGTGGGGGCTGGGGCCAACGTCCTGACTTTC.

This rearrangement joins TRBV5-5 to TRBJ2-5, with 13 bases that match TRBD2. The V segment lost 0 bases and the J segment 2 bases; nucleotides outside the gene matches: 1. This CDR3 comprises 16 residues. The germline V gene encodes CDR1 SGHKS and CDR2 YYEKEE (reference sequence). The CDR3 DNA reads TGTGCCAGCAGCTTGGGACTAGCGGGGGGTCAAGAGACCCAGTACTTC. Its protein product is CASSLGLAGGQETQYF.

CDR3 in amino acids: CASSDRAKNIQYF. The CDR3 DNA sequence: TGTGCCAGCAGTGACAGAGCCAAAAACATTCAGTACTTC. The chain has TRBV2 and TRBJ2-4; the D is unclear. Trimming removed 3 bases at V and 0 bases at J, with 3 bases between. Germline values: CDR1 SNHLY, CDR2 FYNNEI. The CDR3 extends over 13 amino acids. The full variable domain, with the rest looked up from reference TRBV2 and TRBJ2-4, is EPEVTQTPSHQVTQMGQEVILRCVPISNHLYFYWYRQILGQKVEFLVSFYNNEISEKSEIFDDQFSVERPDGSNFTLKIRSTKLEDSAMYFCASSDRAKNIQYFGAGTRLSVL.

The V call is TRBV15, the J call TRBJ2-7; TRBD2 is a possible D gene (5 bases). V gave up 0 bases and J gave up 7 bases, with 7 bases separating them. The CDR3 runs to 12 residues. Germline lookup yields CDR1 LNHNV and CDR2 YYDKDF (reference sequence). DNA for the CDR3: TGTGCCACCAGCAGAGATTCGGGGGAGCAGTACGTC. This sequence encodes CATSRDSGEQYV.

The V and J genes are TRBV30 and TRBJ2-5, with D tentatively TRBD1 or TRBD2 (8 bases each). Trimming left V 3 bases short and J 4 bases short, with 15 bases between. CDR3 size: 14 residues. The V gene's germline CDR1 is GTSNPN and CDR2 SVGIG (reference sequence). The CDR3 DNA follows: TGTGCCTGGAGACTTAGCGGGACAGGAGAGACCCAGTACTTC. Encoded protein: CAWRLSGTGETQYF.

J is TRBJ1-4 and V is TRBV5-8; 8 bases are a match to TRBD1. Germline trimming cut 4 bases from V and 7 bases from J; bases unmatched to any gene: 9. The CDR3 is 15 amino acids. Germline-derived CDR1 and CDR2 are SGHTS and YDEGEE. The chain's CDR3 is CASSPGQGKREKLFF. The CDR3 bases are TGTGCCAGCAGCCCCGGACAGGGCAAACGTGAAAAACTGTTTTTT.

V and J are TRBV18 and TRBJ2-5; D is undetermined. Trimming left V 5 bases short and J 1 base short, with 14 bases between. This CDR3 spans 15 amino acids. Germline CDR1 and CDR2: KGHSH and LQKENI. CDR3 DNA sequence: TGTGCCAGCTCAGAAGCCTCTCTGGGCCAAGAGACCCAGTACTTC. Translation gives CASSEASLGQETQYF.